This T cell receptor beta chain originates from a study of shared clonotypes between healthy human individuals. Points from the study as a whole: Generation probabilities were higher for clonotypes shared across all four sorted-subset donors than for unshared ones. Investigators collected only blood, and repertoires in tissues likely differ. Depth of sequencing was expected to influence donor clonotype sharing.

With regard to this clone: Its antigen is unknown.

This table comes from immunoSEQ multiplex PCR, and its TCRdb copy is limited to in-frame clones, with some not included. The sample comprises about 2.1 million clones, about 93% of which are singletons, and about 1.8% rests with the top ten. CD45RO negativity and positive selection for CCR7 defined naive CD8 cells, a population that excluded terminally differentiated effector memory CD45RA+ cells. This CDR3 comprises 14 residues. V lost 6 bases, J lost 5 bases, and 16 bases lay in between. Germline CDR1 MDHEN, CDR2 SYDVKM. The chain employs TRBV28 and TRBJ2-5; D may be TRBD2 (5 bases). This receptor was obtained from a man younger than 35 in good health. Some clones in this sample may be carry-over from other donors' samples. Sequenced input: naive CD8+ T cells from PBMCs. CDR3 sequence (DNA): TGTGCCAGCAGGGGAAGGACTCTGGGGGAGACCCAGTACTTC. Amino acid sequence: CASRGRTLGETQYF.